Detailed here is one T cell receptor beta chain. Its antigen is not known. Donors came from a validation cohort of approximately 110 subjects, distinct from the first 666-subject cohort. TCRdb's table, derived via immunoSEQ multiplex PCR, lists solely in-frame clones and lacks some. The sample records more than 70,000 clones, 96% being singletons. The entry originates in a study of cytomegalovirus exposure and HLA in healthy donors. Germline CDR1 is MNHNS and CDR2 is SASEGT. The CDR3 length is 15 residues. The germline V and J ends were trimmed by 4 bases and 5 bases, with 18 bases remaining between them. General study results and limits: In the 95 to 150 validation repertoires, a later analysis found that first-cohort TCR clusters tended to co-occur. Most TCR sequences proved rare, with some public TCRs found in many donors.

Sample: PBMCs. V is TRBV6-1 and J is TRBJ2-7; tentatively, D is TRBD1 (6 bases). The clonotype was recovered from a man aged 18 to 35 in good health and CMV-seropositive. The CDR3 protein is CASSGGQGFRHEQYF. The CDR3 bases are TGTGCCAGCAGTGGGGGGCAGGGGTTCCGCCACGAGCAGTACTTC.